These 18 T cell receptor beta chains originate from one sample sequenced in a study of blood T cell repertoires in COVID-19. The method was immunoSEQ multiplex PCR; TCRdb's version includes in-frame clones alone and lacks a portion of them. The table lists a few hundred thousand clones, more than 75% of them singletons. Input material: PBMCs or T cells enriched from blood (not recorded which). These receptors were taken from a man aged 30 to 45 who had recovered from COVID-19.

The genes are TRBV6-5 and TRBJ2-7; TRBD2 might be the D (6 bases). Germline CDR1 is MNHEY and CDR2 is SVGAGI. CDR3 size: 15 residues. V shed 2 bases and J shed 5 bases, with 16 bases lying between them. This CDR3 reads CASSYPGDGGNEQYF. CDR3 DNA: TGTGCCAGCAGTTACCCGGGGGATGGCGGGAACGAGCAGTACTTC.

This chain's CDR3 is CASSSMDRDQETQYF. CDR3 nucleotides: TGCGCCAGCAGCTCCATGGACAGGGACCAAGAGACCCAGTACTTC. The chain carries TRBV5-1 and TRBJ2-5, with 8 bases identical to TRBD1. This CDR3 has 15 residues. Germline lookup yields CDR1 SGHRS and CDR2 YFSETQ. Losses at the gene ends were 3 bases for V and 0 bases for J; bases not matched to a gene: 4.

This clone was seen just once. V is TRBV18 and J is TRBJ2-2; 11 bases align to TRBD2. The V gene's germline CDR1 is KGHSH and CDR2 LQKENI. V lost 4 bases, J lost 2 bases, and 3 bases stayed unmatched. There are 16 residues in the CDR3. In DNA form, the CDR3 reads TGTGCCAGCTCACGGACTAGCGGGCAAAACACCGGGGAGCTGTTTTTT. This translates into CASSRTSGQNTGELFF.

J is TRBJ1-4 and V is TRBV2; TRBD1 might be the D (5 bases). There are 13 residues in the CDR3. Germline loops: CDR1 SNHLY, CDR2 FYNNEI. The V gene lost 6 bases and the J gene lost 8 bases, with 13 bases spanning the gap. The CDR3 DNA is TGTGCCAGCAGCGCGCCGACAGACGAAAAACTGTTTTTT. As protein: CASSAPTDEKLFF.

J is TRBJ1-2 and V is TRBV28; TRBD1 is a possible D gene (5 bases). The V end was cut by 5 bases, the J end by 3 bases, with 13 bases between. The CDR3 has 14 residues. In germline, CDR1 is MDHEN, CDR2 SYDVKM. CDR3 sequence reads: CASSTAGFDYGYTF. The CDR3 nucleotides are TGTGCCAGCAGTACCGCAGGGTTCGACTATGGCTACACCTTC.

The V call is TRBV30, the J call TRBJ2-7; TRBD2 might be the D (6 bases). Per germline, CDR1 GTSNPN and CDR2 SVGIG (reference sequence). Trimming shortened V by 0 bases and J by 6 bases, and 15 bases separated the two germline ends. CDR3 length: 14 residues. The CDR3 protein is CAWSVTIPEGEQYF. The CDR3 coding sequence is TGTGCCTGGAGTGTAACAATACCGGAGGGCGAGCAGTACTTC.

V usage is TRBV21-1 and J usage is TRBJ2-3; the table gives TRBD1 as D, unverified against the DNA. TRBV21-1 is annotated as a pseudogene. The length of the CDR3 is 15 residues. Here the CDR3 DNA reads TGTGCCAGCAGCTTCGGTGACAGCTCCACAGATACGCAGTATTTT. This sequence encodes CASSFGDSSTDTQYF.

This chain uses TRBV9 with TRBJ2-7; D is ambiguous. The germline V and J ends were trimmed by 4 bases and 0 bases, with 17 bases remaining between them. This CDR3 has 16 residues. CDR1 and CDR2 from the germline V gene are SGDLS and YYNGEE. DNA of the CDR3: TGTGCCAGCAGCCCCCGTTTCCAGTCTGGCTCCTACGAGCAGTACTTC. It specifies CASSPRFQSGSYEQYF.

This clone was found once. The J gene is TRBJ1-6, the V gene TRBV2; 11 bases are a match to TRBD1. CDR1 and CDR2 from the germline V gene are SNHLY and FYNNEI. There are 15 residues in the CDR3. The trim removed 11 bases at V and 7 bases at J, leaving 10 bases unmatched. The CDR3 loop is CASGGGTGGNSPLHF. The CDR3, as DNA: TGTGCCTCAGGGGGAGGGACAGGGGGGAATTCACCCCTCCACTTT.

The chain is built from TRBV24-1 and TRBJ1-5; D might be TRBD1 (6 bases). From germline, CDR1 is KGHDR and CDR2 SFDVKD. This CDR3 is 16 amino acids long. Deletions cut 2 bases from V and 4 bases from J, with 14 bases between. The DNA for the CDR3 is TGTGCCACCAGTGATTCTATCGGACAGCAAAATCAGCCCCAGCATTTT. Its protein product is CATSDSIGQQNQPQHF.

V is TRBV3-1 (or the pseudogene TRBV3-2) and J is TRBJ1-4; TRBD1 is a possible D gene (5 bases). The CDR3 contains 14 residues. V lost 4 bases and J lost 6, with 12 bases in between. Germline loops: CDR1 LGHDT, CDR2 YNNKEL (reference sequence). CDR3 loop: CASSLGVIYEKLFF. The CDR3 DNA reads as TGTGCCAGCAGCCTAGGGGTCATCTATGAAAAACTGTTTTTT.

The chain combines TRBV6-5 with TRBJ1-5, with D tentatively TRBD1 (6 bases). V lost 6 bases and J lost 7, with 13 bases in between. CDR1 is MNHEY and CDR2 is SVGAGI in the germline V gene. This CDR3 has 13 residues. The CDR3 is CASSGQGPQPQHF. CDR3 coding DNA: TGTGCCAGCAGCGGTCAGGGGCCCCAGCCCCAGCATTTT.

The chain carries TRBV4-1 and TRBJ1-5, with 8 bases fitting TRBD1. The CDR3 consists of 17 residues. Germline V gene data show CDR1 as MGHRA and CDR2 as YSYEKL. J lost 1 base, V lost 4 bases, and 9 bases had no gene match. The CDR3 protein is CASSLGTGLRSNQPQHF. CDR3 DNA sequence: TGCGCCAGCAGCCTTGGGACAGGCTTAAGGAGCAATCAGCCCCAGCATTTT.

The chain carries TRBV6-5 and TRBJ2-3, with 8 bases matching TRBD1. The V gene's germline CDR1 is MNHEY and CDR2 SVGAGI. This CDR3 has 15 residues. The V gene end was trimmed by 9 bases and the J gene end by 0 bases; junction bases not matched to a gene: 8. CDR3 amino acids: CASGRTGTSTDTQYF. The CDR3 DNA sequence: TGTGCCAGTGGCAGGACAGGGACTAGCACAGATACGCAGTATTTT.

There are a few counts of this clone. The chain employs TRBV19 and TRBJ1-1, with a tentative D call TRBD1 (6 bases). Germline assignment: CDR1 LNHDA and CDR2 SQIVND (reference sequence). Between the trimmed V and J ends, which lost 8 bases and 1 base, there was a span of 14 bases. This CDR3 is 14 amino acids long. The CDR3 here is CASSGGARNTEAFF. In DNA, the CDR3 is TGTGCCAGTTCCGGGGGGGCGCGGAACACTGAAGCTTTCTTT.

This sequence joins TRBV24-1 and TRBJ2-1, with D uncertain. This CDR3 has 12 residues. Per the germline V gene, CDR1 is KGHDR and CDR2 is SFDVKD. Trimming left V 4 bases short and J 10 bases short, with 10 bases between. The chain's CDR3 is CATSEHIGEQFF. The CDR3 DNA follows: TGTGCCACCAGTGAGCATATCGGGGAGCAGTTCTTC.

The chain uses TRBV4-1 and TRBJ2-5; 13 bases are a match to TRBD2. Germline V CDR1 and CDR2: MGHRA, YSYEKL. With 1 base clipped from V and 5 bases from J, the junction kept 4 bases outside the gene matches. This CDR3 contains 16 residues. CDR3 nucleotides: TGCGCCAGCAGCCAAGGACTAGCGGGGGGCTGGGAGACCCAGTACTTC. Translated, it gives CASSQGLAGGWETQYF.

A single count supports this clone. V is TRBV3-1 (or the pseudogene TRBV3-2) and J is TRBJ2-7; TRBD1 is a possible D gene (5 bases). CDR1 is LGHDT and CDR2 is YNNKEL in the germline V gene (reference sequence). Trimming pared 2 bases from V and 7 bases from J, leaving 12 bases between. This CDR3 spans 13 amino acids. This chain's CDR3 is CASSQFRGWEQYF. The CDR3 bases are TGTGCCAGCAGCCAATTTAGGGGATGGGAGCAGTACTTC.